These T cell receptor beta chains were read from a single sample in a study of T-cell reconstitution after alpha-beta-depleted transplantation in children. TCRdb analysed the PCR reads with MiXCR anew, one entry per CDR3 protein. The sample contains 700,000 to 850,000 distinct CDR3 sequences, roughly 15% of which appear only once. This specimen consisted of PBMCs, mostly from graft donor cells, obtained 360 days after TCRalphabeta/CD19-depleted stem cell transplant. These TCRs come from a male patient aged 10-17 years who had a stem cell transplant for acute lymphoblastic leukemia, so the T cells may come from the graft donor. Each CDR3 is given without its conserved first and last residue. The D gene is left open where the match is weak.

ASTSSSGSYNEQF,TRBV5-1,.,TRBJ2-1
SVEDRTLRDEQY,TRBV29-1,.,TRBJ2-7
ASSFDRNTGELF,TRBV5-6,.,TRBJ2-2
ASSRVNNSPLH,TRBV7-2,.,TRBJ1-6
SAGQRGRNTIY,TRBV20-1,TRBD1,TRBJ1-3
ASSELLVVSSYNEQF,TRBV6-1,.,TRBJ2-1
ASSVGLAGVSEQF,TRBV6-1,TRBD2,TRBJ2-1
ASSYELGDYGYT,TRBV6-5,.,TRBJ1-2
SAPRTGFGTQY,TRBV20-1,.,TRBJ2-5
ASSRRLAGVSDTQY,TRBV7-9,TRBD2,TRBJ2-3
ASSSFGLAGLYNEQF,TRBV12-3/TRBV12-4,TRBD2,TRBJ2-1
ATSRDTSTKGE,TRBV15,.,TRBJ2-1
ASSASGTARAKNIQY,TRBV9,TRBD1,TRBJ2-4
ASSLIWTGTYEQY,TRBV4-1,.,TRBJ2-7
ASSSTWGGGGQETQY,TRBV5-1,.,TRBJ2-5
AIRETGLANEKLF,TRBV10-3,.,TRBJ1-4
ASAGENLNYEQY,TRBV12-3/TRBV12-4,.,TRBJ2-7
ASTRLAGRSGANVLT,TRBV9,TRBD2,TRBJ2-6
SVSPGLLYSYNEQF,TRBV29-1,TRBD2,TRBJ2-1
ASSLGAVEKLF,TRBV7-9,.,TRBJ1-4
SVGGQGTYEQY,TRBV29-1,TRBD1,TRBJ2-7
ASSPPQGRYEQY,TRBV18,.,TRBJ2-7
ASSLARGRGLYEQY,TRBV7-9,TRBD1,TRBJ2-7
ASSVGGSEQF,TRBV9,.,TRBJ2-1
ASSLRKGAPREKDTQY,TRBV11-1,.,TRBJ2-3
ASTPAGVKTGELF,TRBV5-1,TRBD2,TRBJ2-2
ASSLDPGGFNEQF,TRBV5-1,TRBD2,TRBJ2-1
ASSPDRALH,TRBV12-3/TRBV12-4,TRBD1,TRBJ1-6
SVPSGRGTYEQF,TRBV20-1,TRBD2,TRBJ2-1
ASRAGDRVEQY,TRBV5-5,.,TRBJ2-7
ASSSLQLGSGYT,TRBV12-3/TRBV12-4,.,TRBJ1-2
SASGLAGLRSTDTQY,TRBV20-1,TRBD2,TRBJ2-3
SGRRPGSSYNEQF,TRBV20-1,.,TRBJ2-1
ASSVGTSGLNNEQF,TRBV9,TRBD2,TRBJ2-1
ASSLTGVPYNSPLH,TRBV27,TRBD1,TRBJ1-6
ASSLRTGGGTFAPLH,TRBV7-8,TRBD1,TRBJ1-6
ASSLRAMLREY,TRBV12-3/TRBV12-4,.,TRBJ2-7
ASSRTTGTSIEAQY,TRBV7-7,.,TRBJ2-7
ASREQGRRANVLT,TRBV3-1,.,TRBJ2-6
AAGQGVSYEQY,TRBV10-3,TRBD1,TRBJ2-7
ASSLRVGERAPPF,TRBV7-6,.,TRBJ2-1
ASGRERWTDTQY,TRBV12-3/TRBV12-4,.,TRBJ2-3
ASTLLAGVREQF,TRBV27,TRBD2,TRBJ2-1
ASSPGGHEQF,TRBV6-6,TRBD1,TRBJ2-1
SALGAGGRQPQH,TRBV20-1,.,TRBJ1-5
ASRTTGGNQPQH,TRBV12-3/TRBV12-4,TRBD1,TRBJ1-5
ASSGGTSGRPLSPGELF,TRBV9,TRBD2,TRBJ2-2
ASSFFDEQY,TRBV5-1,.,TRBJ2-7
ASRRDRGYEQY,TRBV2,TRBD1,TRBJ2-7